The entry below describes one T cell receptor beta chain. Per the germline V gene, CDR1 is SGHNT and CDR2 is YYREEE (reference sequence). The CDR3 runs 14 residues. Trimming cost V 0 bases and J 9 bases, with 13 bases left between them. Profiled with immunoSEQ multiplex PCR; TCRdb holds only in-frame clones, not every one. The data show a few hundred thousand clones, roughly four fifths seen once. This sample was taken from a study of blood T cell repertoires in COVID-19. The source material was peripheral blood. The TCR sequence derives from a human donor with acute or convalescent COVID-19. The donor label of this sample is uncertain. The chain has TRBV5-4 and TRBJ2-1; tentative D call: TRBD1 (6 bases). The CDR3 DNA reads TGTGCCAGCAGCTTGGACCCATCCAGGGGTGAGCAGTTCTTC. Amino acid sequence: CASSLDPSRGEQFF.